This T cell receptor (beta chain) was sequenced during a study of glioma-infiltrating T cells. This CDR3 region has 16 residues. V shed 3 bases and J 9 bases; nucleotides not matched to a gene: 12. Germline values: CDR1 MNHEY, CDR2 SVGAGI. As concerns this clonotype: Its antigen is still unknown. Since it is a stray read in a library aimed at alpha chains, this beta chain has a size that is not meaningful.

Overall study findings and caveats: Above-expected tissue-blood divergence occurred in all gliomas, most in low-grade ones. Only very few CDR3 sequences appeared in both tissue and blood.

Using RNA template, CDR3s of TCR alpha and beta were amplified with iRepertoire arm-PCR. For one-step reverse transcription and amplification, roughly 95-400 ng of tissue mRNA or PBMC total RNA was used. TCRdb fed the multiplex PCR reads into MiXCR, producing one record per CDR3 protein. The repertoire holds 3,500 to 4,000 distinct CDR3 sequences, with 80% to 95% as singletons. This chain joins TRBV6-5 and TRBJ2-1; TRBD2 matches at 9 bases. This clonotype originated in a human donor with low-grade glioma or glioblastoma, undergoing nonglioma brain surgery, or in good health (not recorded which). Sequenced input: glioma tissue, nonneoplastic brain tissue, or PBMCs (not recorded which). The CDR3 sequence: CASSYFGRGGRGEQFF. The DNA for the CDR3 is TGTGCCAGCAGTTATTTTGGACGTGGCGGGAGGGGTGAGCAGTTCTTC.